Given below is one T cell receptor (beta chain) in context. The CDR3 has 15 amino acids. Germline V gene lookup returns CDR1 MNHEY and CDR2 SVGAGI. V was trimmed by 7 bases and J by 5 bases, leaving 21 bases between them. The data stem from a study of blood T cell repertoires in COVID-19. In the study overall: Whether acute or convalescent, the COVID-19 samples came from the United States, Italy and Spain.

Profiled with immunoSEQ multiplex PCR; TCRdb holds only in-frame clones, not every one. The sample contains approximately 90,000 clones, approximately 84% of which appear only once. The origin of this receptor is a man between 70 and 80 years old with COVID-19, enrolled during active disease. V usage is TRBV6-5 and J usage is TRBJ2-7; tentative D call: TRBD2 (6 bases). The material sequenced was peripheral blood. The CDR3 DNA sequence: TGTGCCAGCAAAATGAACCGGGACTTTCTGAACGAGCAGTACTTC. Its translation: CASKMNRDFLNEQYF.